This T cell receptor beta chain stems from a study of blood T cell repertoires in COVID-19. As originally analysed: Reference gene primer amplification in the assay estimated nucleated cell counts. Produced via immunoSEQ multiplex PCR; TCRdb's table is partial and in-frame only. V, J and clone size derive from that table, while D and trimming were established from the DNA sequence. The repertoire holds approximately 25,000 clones, with approximately 79% as singletons. CDR1 KGHDR and CDR2 SFDVKD come from the germline V gene. V shed 4 bases, J shed 3 bases, and the junction held 4 bases outside the gene matches. This CDR3 is built from 16 residues.

The chain is built from TRBV24-1 and TRBJ1-5; 11 nucleotides line up with TRBD1. This receptor was taken from a woman aged 80 or older with acute or convalescent COVID-19. Material: peripheral blood. The DNA for the CDR3 is TGTGCCACCAGTGACCGGACAGGGGGCTACAATCAGCCCCAGCATTTT. Its translation is CATSDRTGGYNQPQHF.